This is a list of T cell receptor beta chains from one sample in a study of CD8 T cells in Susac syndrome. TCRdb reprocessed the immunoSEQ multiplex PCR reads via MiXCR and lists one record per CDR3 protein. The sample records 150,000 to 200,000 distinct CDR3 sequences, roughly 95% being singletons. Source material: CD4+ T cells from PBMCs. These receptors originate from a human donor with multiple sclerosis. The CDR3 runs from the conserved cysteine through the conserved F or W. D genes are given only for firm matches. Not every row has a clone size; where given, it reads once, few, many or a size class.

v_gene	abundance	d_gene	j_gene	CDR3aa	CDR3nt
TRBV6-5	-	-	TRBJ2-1	CASSYSRHNEQFF	TGTGCCAGCAGTTACTCGAGGCACAATGAGCAGTTCTTC
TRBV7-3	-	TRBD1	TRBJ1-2	CASGLGQSDYGYTF	TGTGCCAGCGGACTGGGACAGTCGGATTATGGCTACACCTTC
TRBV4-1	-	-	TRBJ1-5	CASSQDDRDRHQPQHF	TGCGCCAGCAGCCAAGACGACCGGGACCGACATCAGCCCCAGCATTTT
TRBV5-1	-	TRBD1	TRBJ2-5	CASSTTLQGRQETQYF	TGCGCCAGCAGCACCACACTACAGGGGCGCCAAGAGACCCAGTACTTC
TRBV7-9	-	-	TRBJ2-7	CASSLSRGATYEQYF	TGTGCCAGCAGCCTCTCGAGGGGGGCGACCTACGAGCAGTACTTC
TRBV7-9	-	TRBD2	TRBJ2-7	CANSPGGVPAYEQYF	TGTGCCAACAGCCCCGGGGGGGTCCCAGCCTACGAGCAGTACTTC
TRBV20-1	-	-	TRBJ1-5	CSAFTGLNQPQHF	TGCAGTGCTTTTACAGGGCTCAATCAGCCCCAGCATTTT
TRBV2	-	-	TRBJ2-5	CASGRGSKETQYF	TGTGCCAGCGGCCGGGGGAGTAAAGAGACCCAGTACTTC
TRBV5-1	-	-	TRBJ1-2	CASRGPGRSNYGYTF	TGCGCCAGCAGGGGTCCGGGTCGATCTAACTATGGCTACACCTTC
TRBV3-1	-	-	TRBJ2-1	CASSRLPAPQSNEQFF	TGTGCCAGCAGTCGACTCCCTGCACCTCAATCCAATGAGCAGTTCTTC
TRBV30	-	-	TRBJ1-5	CAWSVAFGQPQHF	TGTGCCTGGAGTGTGGCATTCGGTCAGCCCCAGCATTTT
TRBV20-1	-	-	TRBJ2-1	CSARGGSLPYNEQFF	TGCAGTGCTAGAGGAGGATCCCTCCCCTACAATGAGCAGTTCTTC
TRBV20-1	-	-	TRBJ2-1	CSASDLIGEQFF	TGCAGTGCTAGCGACCTAATCGGTGAGCAGTTCTTC
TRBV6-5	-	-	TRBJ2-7	CASVASPYEQYF	TGTGCCAGTGTAGCGAGTCCCTACGAGCAGTACTTC
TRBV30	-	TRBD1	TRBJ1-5	CAWSRTGLNQPQHF	TGTGCCTGGAGCCGGACAGGGCTTAATCAGCCCCAGCATTTT
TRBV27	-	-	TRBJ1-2	CASSLSAQGLLYGYTF	TGTGCCAGCAGTTTATCGGCCCAGGGCCTTCTCTATGGCTACACCTTC
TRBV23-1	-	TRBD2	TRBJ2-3	CASSQSGLTSGDLPRADTQYF	TGCGCCAGCAGTCAATCGGGCCTTACTAGCGGAGACCTCCCACGGGCAGATACGCAGTATTTT
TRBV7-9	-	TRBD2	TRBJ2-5	CASSLLAAQETQYF	TGTGCCAGCAGCTTACTAGCGGCCCAAGAGACCCAGTACTTC
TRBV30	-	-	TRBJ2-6	CAWSVYPRSGANVLTF	TGTGCCTGGAGTGTCTATCCCCGCTCTGGGGCCAACGTCCTGACTTTC
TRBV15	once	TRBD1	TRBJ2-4	CATSGTVSGAKNIQYF	TGTGCCACCAGCGGGACAGTGTCTGGGGCCAAAAACATTCAGTACTTC
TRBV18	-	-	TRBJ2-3	CASSPGLRTQYF	TGTGCCAGCTCCCCCGGGCTCCGCACGCAGTATTTT
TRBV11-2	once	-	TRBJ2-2	CASSRRTPGELFF	TGTGCCAGCAGCCGTAGGACCCCCGGGGAGCTGTTTTTT
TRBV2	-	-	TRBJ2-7	CASSEMGPGYEQYF	TGTGCCAGCAGTGAAATGGGTCCAGGCTACGAGCAGTACTTC
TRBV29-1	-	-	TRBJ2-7	CSVEVAPLEQYF	TGCAGCGTTGAAGTGGCCCCCCTGGAGCAGTACTTC
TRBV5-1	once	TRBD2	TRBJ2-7	CASSLISGGHSYEQYF	TGCGCCAGCAGCTTGATTAGCGGGGGGCACTCCTACGAGCAGTACTTC
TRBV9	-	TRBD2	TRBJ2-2	CASSPRVAGGNTGELFF	TGTGCCAGCAGCCCCCGCGTAGCGGGGGGGAACACCGGGGAGCTGTTTTTT
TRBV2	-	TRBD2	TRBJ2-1	CASSGSGVPYNEQFF	TGTGCCAGCAGCGGTAGCGGGGTACCCTACAATGAGCAGTTCTTC
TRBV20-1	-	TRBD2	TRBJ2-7	CSARSGTSSAYEQYF	TGCAGTGCTAGATCCGGGACTAGCTCTGCCTACGAGCAGTACTTC
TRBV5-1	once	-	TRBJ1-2	CASSFTGFVPYGYTF	TGCGCCAGCAGCTTTACAGGGTTTGTGCCTTATGGCTACACCTTC
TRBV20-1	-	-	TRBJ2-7	CSASPSSPYEQYF	TGCAGTGCTAGTCCTAGCTCCCCCTACGAGCAGTACTTC
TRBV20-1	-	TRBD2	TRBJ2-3	CSASISGIPDTQYF	TGCAGTGCTTCGATTAGCGGGATCCCAGATACGCAGTATTTT
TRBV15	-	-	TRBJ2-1	CATSRDHGTGKFF	TGTGCCACCAGCAGAGATCACGGAACAGGGAAGTTCTTC